The 20 T cell receptor beta chains below were found in one sample sequenced in a study of cytomegalovirus exposure and HLA in healthy donors. The study ran its PCR with 60 Vbeta and 13 Jbeta primers. Assay used: immunoSEQ multiplex PCR; TCRdb lists only in-frame clones, some missing. The data show about 130,000 clones, with roughly four fifths seen just once and 4% to 4.5% held by the top ten. Sequencing used PBMCs. These receptor sequences come from a woman in her forties or fifties in good health and CMV-seropositive.

The chain joins TRBV28 to TRBJ1-6; possibly TRBD1 for D (6 bases). Germline CDR1 and CDR2: MDHEN and SYDVKM. The CDR3 is 14 amino acids. V was cut by 10 bases and J by 8 bases, with 18 bases left in between. The DNA of the CDR3 is TGTGCCACCCCCGGGACAACACAGGATTCACCCCTCCACTTT. The encoded protein is CATPGTTQDSPLHF.

This chain uses TRBV28 with TRBJ1-2; perhaps TRBD1 as D (5 bases). Trimming stripped 8 bases from V and 5 bases from J, with 24 bases between. This CDR3 region has 16 residues. Per the germline V gene, CDR1 is MDHEN and CDR2 is SYDVKM. The CDR3 loop is CASGRDGGVVRYGYTF. The CDR3 nucleotides read TGTGCCAGCGGTCGGGACGGAGGGGTAGTTCGGTATGGCTACACCTTC.

The V and J genes are TRBV7-9 and TRBJ2-5, with TRBD2 matching 12 bases. Germline CDR1 is SEHNR and CDR2 is FQNEAQ (reference sequence). CDR3 length: 19 amino acids. V gave up 4 bases and J gave up 5 bases; unmatched junction bases: 17. DNA of the CDR3: TGTGCCAGCAGCTCATCGACTAGCGGGGGACCTAAGAGTAGGGAGACCCAGTACTTC. Protein: CASSSSTSGGPKSRETQYF.

The chain links TRBV5-1 to TRBJ1-2; the D gene is possibly TRBD1 (6 bases). The CDR3 totals 11 residues. Trimming pared 7 bases from V and 2 bases from J, leaving 6 bases between. Germline CDR1 reads SGHRS; CDR2 reads YFSETQ. CDR3 DNA: TGCGCCAGCGGGGGCAACTATGGCTACACCTTC. This encodes CASGGNYGYTF.

The V and J genes are TRBV29-1 and TRBJ2-7; TRBD1 matches at 7 bases. After removal of 6 bases from V and 5 bases from J, the junction contained 10 bases not matched to a gene. This CDR3 region has 13 residues. Germline V CDR1 and CDR2: SQVTM, ANQGSEA. The CDR3 nucleotides read TGCAGCGTCCCTGGGACCAGGGGGAACGAGCAGTACTTC. Translating it yields CSVPGTRGNEQYF.

The chain combines TRBV5-4 with TRBJ2-4; 7 bases are a match to TRBD2. V lost 4 bases and J lost 1; bases outside the gene matches: 5. The V gene's germline CDR1 is SGHNT and CDR2 YYREEE (reference sequence). The CDR3 is 15 amino acids. Here the CDR3 reads CASSPGGKAKNIQYF. CDR3 DNA: TGTGCCAGCAGCCCGGGGGGTAAGGCCAAAAACATTCAGTACTTC.

The chain couples TRBV10-3 to TRBJ1-1, with 9 bases identical to TRBD1. V shed 6 bases, J shed 0 bases, and the junction held 8 bases outside the gene matches. This CDR3 comprises 16 residues. Germline V gene sequence: CDR1 ENHRY, CDR2 SYGVKD. CDR3 amino acids: CAIRGQGQQMNTEAFF. Written as DNA, the CDR3 is TGTGCCATCAGAGGACAGGGGCAACAGATGAACACTGAAGCTTTCTTT.

The rearrangement links TRBV5-1 to TRBJ2-1, with 8 nucleotides matching TRBD1. The CDR3 runs to 19 residues. The V gene's germline CDR1 is SGHRS and CDR2 YFSETQ. The ends lost 3 bases at V and 6 bases at J; junction bases unmatched: 20. The CDR3 loop is CASSSPGTGPRGLRNEQFF. DNA of the CDR3: TGCGCCAGCAGCTCCCCCGGGACAGGCCCCCGAGGTCTCCGCAATGAGCAGTTCTTC.

This chain links TRBV14 with TRBJ1-2, with D uncertain. CDR3 length: 13 residues. From germline, CDR1 is SGHDN and CDR2 FVKESK. The V end lost 3 bases, the J end lost 5 bases, and 10 bases lay between the germline ends. The CDR3 protein is CASSQNIQYGYTF. Written as DNA, the CDR3 is TGTGCCAGCAGCCAGAACATCCAATATGGCTACACCTTC.

This clone has a handful of counts. The rearrangement links TRBV11-3 to TRBJ2-5, with TRBD2 matching 10 bases. With 5 bases clipped from V and 3 bases from J, the junction kept 6 bases outside the gene matches. The CDR3 length is 15 residues. CDR1 and CDR2 (germline): SGHNT, YENEEA. In DNA, the CDR3 is TGTGCCAGCAGCCCCGGGACTAGCGAGGAAGAGACCCAGTACTTC. Translating it yields CASSPGTSEEETQYF.

The rearrangement uses TRBV4-1 and TRBJ2-1; 10 bases line up with TRBD2. The CDR3 extends over 19 amino acids. J was trimmed by 0 bases and V by 0 bases; bases with no gene match: 8. Looked up from germline, CDR1 is MGHRA and CDR2 is YSYEKL. Written as DNA, the CDR3 is TGCGCCAGCAGCCAAGAGGGTAGCGGGGGGCCAAGCTCCTACAATGAGCAGTTCTTC. Translated: CASSQEGSGGPSSYNEQFF.

This clone was detected once. The junction departs from the called germline gene at one end, perhaps through a read error. The same CDR3 arises from other DNA sequences in this sample as well. V is TRBV6-6 and J is TRBJ1-5, with 8 bases fitting TRBD1. The germline V gene has CDR1 MNHNY and CDR2 SVGAGI (reference sequence). The CDR3 loop spans 16 amino acids. The CDR3 region has the DNA TGTGCCAGCAGTTACTCCCTAGACAGGACAGGGAGCCCCCAGCACTTT. Its translation: CASSYSLDRTGSPQHF.

The chain recombines TRBV19 with TRBJ1-1, with 9 bases matching TRBD1. Germline V gives CDR1 LNHDA, CDR2 SQIVND (reference sequence). The CDR3 is 14 amino acids. With 9 bases clipped from V and 1 base from J, the junction kept 6 bases outside the gene matches. This chain's CDR3 is CASQTGQGNTEAFF. The CDR3 DNA is TGTGCCAGCCAAACGGGACAGGGGAACACTGAAGCTTTCTTT.

The rearrangement links TRBV6-5 to TRBJ1-1; 9 nucleotides match TRBD1. Germline assignment: CDR1 MNHEY and CDR2 SVGAGI. This CDR3 has 15 residues. V lost 6 bases to trimming and J lost 4 bases; unmatched junction nucleotides: 9. The CDR3 protein is CASSSAGTGSTEAFF. CDR3 nucleotide sequence: TGTGCCAGCAGCTCCGCCGGGACAGGGAGCACTGAAGCTTTCTTT.

V gene TRBV10-2 combines with J gene TRBJ1-3; no reliable D call. V was clipped by 0 bases and J by 7 bases, with 4 bases between them. The CDR3 covers 12 residues. The germline V gene encodes CDR1 WSHSY and CDR2 SAAADI. Written as DNA, the CDR3 is TGCGCCAGCAGTGAGTCGAGCAACACCATATATTTT. Residues: CASSESSNTIYF.

This sequence joins TRBV7-2 and TRBJ1-2; TRBD1 agrees at 7 bases. CDR3 length: 16 amino acids. J was trimmed by 5 bases and V by 1 base; bases with no gene match: 10. CDR1 and CDR2 from the germline V gene are SGHTA and FQGNSA. In DNA form, the CDR3 reads TGTGCCAGCAGCTTAGGCTCGGCAGGGGGTGGGTATGGCTACACCTTC. This sequence encodes CASSLGSAGGGYGYTF.

This clone was counted between two and nine times. The rearrangement links TRBV4-1 to TRBJ2-4; maybe TRBD1 (6 bases). V was pared by 0 bases and J by 0 bases, with 15 bases between. CDR1 and CDR2 (germline): MGHRA, YSYEKL. This CDR3 has 18 amino acids. CDR3 sequence: CASSQDGRTVLAKNIQYF. The CDR3 DNA sequence: TGCGCCAGCAGCCAAGATGGAAGGACAGTATTAGCCAAAAACATTCAGTACTTC.

V gene TRBV30 combines with J gene TRBJ1-4, with 8 positions matching TRBD1. This CDR3 contains 13 residues. V gave up 5 bases and J gave up 7 bases; unmatched junction bases: 6. Looked up from germline, CDR1 is GTSNPN and CDR2 is SVGIG (reference sequence). The CDR3 DNA reads as TGTGCCTGGGACAGGGGTTACTCTGAAAAACTGTTTTTT. Encoded protein: CAWDRGYSEKLFF.

As to this clone: At one end, the junction sequence differs from germline, possibly due to a read error. V usage is TRBV7-9 and J usage is TRBJ2-7, with 9 bases identical to TRBD1. The CDR3 is made up of 14 amino acids. Germline values: CDR1 SEHNR, CDR2 FQNEAQ (reference sequence). CDR3 nucleotide sequence: TGTTCCAGCAGCTTTCGGGACAGGGCATACGAGCAGTACTTC. This encodes CSSSFRDRAYEQYF.

This chain links TRBV18 with TRBJ2-3, with D unresolved. Germline values: CDR1 KGHSH, CDR2 LQKENI. The V end lost 4 bases, the J end lost 4 bases, and 6 bases lay between the germline ends. The CDR3 extends over 12 amino acids. The CDR3 DNA follows: TGTGCCAGCTCACGAGGCCCAGATACGCAGTATTTT. Protein: CASSRGPDTQYF.